This TCR beta chain was identified in a study of cytomegalovirus exposure and HLA in healthy donors. Study context: A later analysis reported the same platform for the 95 to 150 validation repertoires and the roughly 700 first-cohort repertoires. Whole-study results and caveats: The tendency of first-cohort TCR clusters to co-occur in the 90 to 150 validation repertoires was the finding of a later analysis. Rare sequences made up most TCRs, while some public TCRs were found in many donors.

A remark on this clone: Its antigen remains unknown.

Only in-frame clones appear in the TCRdb table, and some are missing; sequencing was by immunoSEQ multiplex PCR. Of 100,000 to 150,000 clones in the sample, approximately 89% were seen once. The donors were in the roughly 120-subject validation cohort, distinct from the roughly 600-subject first cohort. The sequencing input was PBMCs. The TCR comes from a woman aged 18-29 years in good health and CMV-seronegative.

Written as DNA, the CDR3 is TGTGCCAGCAGTCTAGATGGAGGATCGCACAATGAGCAGTTCTTC. Amino acid sequence: CASSLDGGSHNEQFF. The V gene is TRBV27, the J gene TRBJ2-1; maybe TRBD2 (5 bases). Germline CDR1 is MNHEY and CDR2 is SMNVEV (reference sequence). This CDR3 contains 15 residues. Trimming removed 5 bases from V and 5 bases from J, with 16 bases in between.